The present TCR beta chain was sequenced within a study of T cell changes during pregnancy in multiple sclerosis. This table comes from immunoSEQ multiplex PCR, and its TCRdb copy is limited to in-frame clones, with some not included. The data contain roughly 61,000 clones, over 85% of them seen just once; the ten biggest clones take up over 3%. The CDR3 is 14 residues long. The ends were cut back, 0 bases at V and 2 bases at J, with 5 bases in the middle. Germline V gene data show CDR1 as SGHAT and CDR2 as FQNNGV. V usage is TRBV11-2 and J usage is TRBJ1-5; D not certain. Sequenced here: peripheral blood, sampled in the first trimester of pregnancy. This sequence was found in a female donor in good health, enrolled as a control in a pregnancy study. The DNA of the CDR3 is TGTGCCAGCAGCTTAGATCTTCGCAATCAGCCCCAGCATTTT. Its protein product is CASSLDLRNQPQHF.